This TCR beta chain was observed in a study of cytomegalovirus exposure and HLA in healthy donors. In the study overall: Within an early data release were around 80 million unique TCRs drawn from HLA-typed donors.

Comments on this clone: Its specificity is unknown.

Findings of the study overall: The classifier reportedly diagnosed cytomegalovirus status with high specificity and sensitivity. Analysis was carried out at a later point, and it linked a missense DCLRE1C variant to TCR beta V- and J-gene trimming. 87-base-pair reads could not separate some V segments, including TRBV6-2 and TRBV6-3.

Germline V gene lookup returns CDR1 LNHDA and CDR2 SQIVND (reference sequence). V gave up 4 bases and J gave up 3 bases, with 10 bases separating them. The CDR3 loop spans 14 amino acids. Both 60 Vbeta primers and 13 Jbeta primers went into the PCR. Using immunoSEQ multiplex PCR, the repertoire was profiled, and TCRdb retains in-frame clones only, with some absent. This sample has 150,000 to 200,000 clones; around 77% occur once, and the top ten carry 1.5% to 2%. Sequenced sample: PBMCs. The source is a woman aged 25 to 39 in good health and CMV-seronegative. This chain uses TRBV19 with TRBJ1-5, with D tentatively TRBD1 (6 bases). CDR3: CASSSGQPNQPQHF. The CDR3 nucleotides are TGTGCCAGTAGTAGCGGACAGCCCAATCAGCCCCAGCATTTT.